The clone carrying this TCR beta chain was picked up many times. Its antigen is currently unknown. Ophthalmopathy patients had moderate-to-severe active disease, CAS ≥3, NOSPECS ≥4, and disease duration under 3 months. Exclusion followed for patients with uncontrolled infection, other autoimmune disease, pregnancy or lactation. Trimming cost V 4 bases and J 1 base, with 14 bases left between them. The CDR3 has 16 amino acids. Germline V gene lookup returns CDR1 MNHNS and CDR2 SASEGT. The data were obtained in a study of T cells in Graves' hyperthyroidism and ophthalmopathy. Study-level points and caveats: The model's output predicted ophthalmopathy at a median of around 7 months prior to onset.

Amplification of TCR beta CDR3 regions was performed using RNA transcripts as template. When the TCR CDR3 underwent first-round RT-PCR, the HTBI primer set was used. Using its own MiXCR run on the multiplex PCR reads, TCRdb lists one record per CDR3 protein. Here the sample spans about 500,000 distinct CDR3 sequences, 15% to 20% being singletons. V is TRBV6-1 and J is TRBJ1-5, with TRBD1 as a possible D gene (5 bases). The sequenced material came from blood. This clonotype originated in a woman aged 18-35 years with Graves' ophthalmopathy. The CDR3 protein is CASSVNQGMSNQPQHF. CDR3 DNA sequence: TGTGCCAGCAGTGTTAATCAGGGTATGAGCAATCAGCCCCAGCATTTT.